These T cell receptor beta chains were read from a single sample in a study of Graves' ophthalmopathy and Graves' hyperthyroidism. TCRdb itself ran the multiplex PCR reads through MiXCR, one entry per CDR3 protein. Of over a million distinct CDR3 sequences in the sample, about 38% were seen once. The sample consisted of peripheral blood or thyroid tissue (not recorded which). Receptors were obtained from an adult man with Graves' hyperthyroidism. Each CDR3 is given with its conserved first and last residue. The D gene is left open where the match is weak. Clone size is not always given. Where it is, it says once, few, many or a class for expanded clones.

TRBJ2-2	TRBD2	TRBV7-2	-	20	TGTGCCAGCAGCTTAAGGGGACTAGCGGGAGGGAAGCGGTACACCGGGGAGCTGTTTTTT	CASSLRGLAGGKRYTGELFF
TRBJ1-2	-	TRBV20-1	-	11	TGCAGTGCTATAAGGGGAGTCGGCTACACCTTC	CSAIRGVGYTF
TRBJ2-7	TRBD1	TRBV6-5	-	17	TGTGCCAGCAGTTACTCAAGTTTCGAGACAGGGGTAGTCAAGCAGTACTTC	CASSYSSFETGVVKQYF
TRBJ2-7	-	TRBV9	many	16	TGTGCCAGCAGCCCTTACAGGTTGAGTGAATCCTACGAGCAGTACTTC	CASSPYRLSESYEQYF
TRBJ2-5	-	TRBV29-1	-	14	TGCAGCGTGACTCGGGCGGTTGGGCGAGAGACCCAGTACTTC	CSVTRAVGRETQYF
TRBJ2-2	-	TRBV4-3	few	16	TGCGCCAGCAGCCAAGTCGCGGGGACGAACACCGGGGAGCTGTTTTTT	CASSQVAGTNTGELFF
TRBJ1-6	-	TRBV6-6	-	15	TGTGCCAGCAGGCCAGACCCCAGCTATAATTCACCCCTCCACTTT	CASRPDPSYNSPLHF
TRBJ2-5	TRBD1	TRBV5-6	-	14	TGTGCCAGCAGCTCGCCGGGACAGCCGATTCAACAGTACTTC	CASSSPGQPIQQYF
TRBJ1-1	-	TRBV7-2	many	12	TGTGCCACAGGACGGGTGAACACTGAAGCTTTCTTT	CATGRVNTEAFF
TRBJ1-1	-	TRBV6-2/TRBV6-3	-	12	TGTGCCTGCAGTTATACCCGGACTGAAGCTTTCTTT	CACSYTRTEAFF
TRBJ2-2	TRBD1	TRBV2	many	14	TGTGCCACCCAAGGGAACAGGGGAACCGGGGAGCTGTTTTTT	CATQGNRGTGELFF
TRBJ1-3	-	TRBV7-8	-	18	TGCGCCAGCAGCCAAGGTCTGGTCCTTAACCCTTCTGGAAACACCATATATTTT	CASSQGLVLNPSGNTIYF
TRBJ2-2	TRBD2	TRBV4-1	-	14	TGCGCCAGCAGCCAGGGGGGGGACACCGGGGAGCTGTTTTTT	CASSQGGDTGELFF
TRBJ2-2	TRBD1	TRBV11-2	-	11	TGTGCCAGCAGCCGACAGGGTAAACTGTTTTTT	CASSRQGKLFF
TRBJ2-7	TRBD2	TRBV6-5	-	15	TGTGCCAGCAGGCTACTAGCGGGAGGTTCCTACGAGCAGTACTTC	CASRLLAGGSYEQYF
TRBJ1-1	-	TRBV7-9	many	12	TGTGCCAGCAGCGCTTCGGTGACTGAAGCTTTCTTT	CASSASVTEAFF
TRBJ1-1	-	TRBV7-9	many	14	TGTGCCAGCAGCTTGCAGGGCAGTACCACTGAAGCTTTCTTT	CASSLQGSTTEAFF
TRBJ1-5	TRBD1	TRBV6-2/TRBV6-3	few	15	TGTGCCAGCAGTACCCCAGCCAGGGGGGTTCAGCCCCAGCATTTT	CASSTPARGVQPQHF
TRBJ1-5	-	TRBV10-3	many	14	TGTGCCATCAGTGGGGGCAGCAACAATCAGCCCCAGCATTTT	CAISGGSNNQPQHF
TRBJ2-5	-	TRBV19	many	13	TGTGCCACCGGGGACAACAGCCAAGAGACCCAGTACTTC	CATGDNSQETQYF
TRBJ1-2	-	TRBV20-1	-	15	TGCAGTGCTAGACCCCCGGGACACCTAAACTATGGCTACACCTTC	CSARPPGHLNYGYTF
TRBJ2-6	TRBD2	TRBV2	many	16	TGTGCCAGCAGCTGGACTAGCGGCTCTGGGGCCAACGTCCTGACTTTC	CASSWTSGSGANVLTF
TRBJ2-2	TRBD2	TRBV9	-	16	TGTGCCAGCAGTCGTAGCGGGAGGGCCCGGGTCGGGGAGCTGTTTTTT	CASSRSGRARVGELFF
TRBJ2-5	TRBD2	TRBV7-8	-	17	TGTGCCAGCAGCCAAGAGACTAGCGGGAGTGGATGGGAGACCCAGTACTTC	CASSQETSGSGWETQYF
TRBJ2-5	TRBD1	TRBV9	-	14	TGTGCCAGCAGCGCCAGGGACAGGGGGGAGACCCAGTACTTC	CASSARDRGETQYF
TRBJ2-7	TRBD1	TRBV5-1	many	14	TGCGCCAGCAGCACGACAGGGGAGGATAGCGAGCAGTACTTC	CASSTTGEDSEQYF
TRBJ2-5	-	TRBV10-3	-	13	TGTGCCATCGGCTTCGCAGGGGGGGAGACCCAGTACTTC	CAIGFAGGETQYF
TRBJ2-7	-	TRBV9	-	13	TGTGCCAGCAGCGTTGTTGACACCTACGAGCAGTACTTC	CASSVVDTYEQYF
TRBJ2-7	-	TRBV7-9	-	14	TGTGCCAGCAGCTTAGTTAGGAGTGACGACGAGCAGTACTTC	CASSLVRSDDEQYF
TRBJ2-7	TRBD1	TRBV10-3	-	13	TGTGCCATCAGAGGGGACAGGCGCTACGAGCAGTACTTC	CAIRGDRRYEQYF
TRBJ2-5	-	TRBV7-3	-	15	TGTGCCAGCAGCCCGGGTGGGACCATCACCTCTACCCAGTACTTC	CASSPGGTITSTQYF
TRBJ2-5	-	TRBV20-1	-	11	TGCAGTGCCAGCAACAAAGAGACCCAGTACTTC	CSASNKETQYF
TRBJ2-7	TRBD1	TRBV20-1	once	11	TGCAGTGCTGACAGGGGGCTGGGGCAGTACTTC	CSADRGLGQYF
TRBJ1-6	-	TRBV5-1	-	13	TGCGCCAGCAGCAACCGGCAGGGTTCACCCCTCCACTTT	CASSNRQGSPLHF
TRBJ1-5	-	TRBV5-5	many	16	TGTGCCAGCAGCTCAGGCATGGGGTTGGGCAATCAGCCCCAGCATTTT	CASSSGMGLGNQPQHF
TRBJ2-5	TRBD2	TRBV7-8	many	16	TGTGCCAGCAGCTTAGTGGCTAGCGGGAGTGGGAAGACCCAGTACTTC	CASSLVASGSGKTQYF
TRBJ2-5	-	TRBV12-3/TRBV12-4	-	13	TGTGCCAGCAGGGGGGGGACACAAGAGACCCAGTACTTC	CASRGGTQETQYF
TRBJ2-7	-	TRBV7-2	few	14	TGTGCCAGCAGCTTTGGGTTCAGAAATTACGAGCAGTACTTC	CASSFGFRNYEQYF
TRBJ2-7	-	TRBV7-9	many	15	TGTGCCAGCAGCCAAGCCGGTGGGGGGCTCGGTGAGCAGTACTTC	CASSQAGGGLGEQYF
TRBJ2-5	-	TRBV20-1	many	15	TGCAGTGCAACCGGTGGGGGCACAGGAGGAGAGACCCAGTACTTC	CSATGGGTGGETQYF
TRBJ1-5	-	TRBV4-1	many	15	TGCGCCAGCAGCCAGGCGACCGGGGGACGAGGACCCCAGCATTTT	CASSQATGGRGPQHF
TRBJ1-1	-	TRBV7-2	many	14	TGTGCCAGCAGCCGTAGACAGTTGAACACTGAAGCTTTCTTT	CASSRRQLNTEAFF
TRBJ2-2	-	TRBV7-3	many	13	TGTGCCAGCAGCCCCCGGGACGCCGGGGAGCTGTTTTTT	CASSPRDAGELFF
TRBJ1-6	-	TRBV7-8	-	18	TGTGCCAGCAGCTCCGGGACCGGCGTGAGCTCCTATAATTCACCCCTCCACTTT	CASSSGTGVSSYNSPLHF
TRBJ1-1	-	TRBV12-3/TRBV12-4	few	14	TGTGCCAGCAGTTTCCTGGCGGAACACACTGAAGCTTTCTTT	CASSFLAEHTEAFF
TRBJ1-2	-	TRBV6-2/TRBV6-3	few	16	TGTGCCAGCAGTTACGTGAGCGGGCAGGCCAACTATGGCTACACCTTC	CASSYVSGQANYGYTF
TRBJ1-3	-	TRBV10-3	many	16	TGTGCCATCAGTGAGTTCCAACGGATAGCTGGAAACACCATATATTTT	CAISEFQRIAGNTIYF
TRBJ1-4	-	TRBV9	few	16	TGTGCCAGCAGCTTGTATACAGGGCCAACTAATGAAAAACTGTTTTTT	CASSLYTGPTNEKLFF
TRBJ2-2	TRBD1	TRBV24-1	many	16	TGTGCCACCAGCCCCATGACAGGGGAGAACACCGGGGAGCTGTTTTTT	CATSPMTGENTGELFF
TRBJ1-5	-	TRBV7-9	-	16	TGTGCCAGCAGCCTCTTGACTAGCGGGAATGGAGAGACCCAGCATTTT	CASSLLTSGNGETQHF
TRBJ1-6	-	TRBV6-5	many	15	TGTGCCAGCAGTTACTCGCGACAGCTCGATTCACCCCTCCACTTT	CASSYSRQLDSPLHF
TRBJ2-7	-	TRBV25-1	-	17	TGTGCCAGCAGTTACTCGACCCGGGCCGAGGACTCCTACGAGCAGTACTTC	CASSYSTRAEDSYEQYF
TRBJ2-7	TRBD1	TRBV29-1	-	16	TGCAGCGTTTCGACAGGGGTCGGGGGCAACGAGTACGAGCAGTACTTC	CSVSTGVGGNEYEQYF